The 32 T cell receptor beta chains given below trace back to one sample, sequenced in a study of technical replicates of blood from a few donors (dated by TCRdb to the late 2010s). Library preparation used the immunoSEQ multiplex PCR assay. TCRdb's version of the immuneACCESS table is confined to in-frame rearrangements and falls short of the full clone set. An unresolved V gene accounts for under half of the shortfall where checked; the remainder is of unknown origin. The sample table holds approximately 53,000 clones, of which roughly 95% were seen once. The ten largest account for around 0.4% of the sample. Sequencing was carried out using T cells isolated from PBMCs. These receptor sequences come from a human donor in good health.

The V gene is TRBV18, the J gene TRBJ1-2; TRBD1 matches at 7 bases. Germline CDR1 and CDR2: KGHSH and LQKENI. Trimming at V came to 3 bases and at J to 2 bases, leaving 12 bases not matched to a gene. CDR3 length: 17 amino acids. As DNA, the CDR3 is TGTGCCAGCTCACCTATTACGAGACAGGGAAAAAACTATGGCTACACCTTC. This codes for CASSPITRQGKNYGYTF.

The genes are TRBV7-9 and TRBJ2-7; TRBD1 might be the D (5 bases). Looked up from germline, CDR1 is SEHNR and CDR2 is FQNEAQ (reference sequence). The V gene lost 3 bases and the J gene lost 5 bases, with 8 bases spanning the gap. This CDR3 comprises 12 residues. Written as DNA, the CDR3 is TGTGCCAGCAGCTTCGTCAGGGACGAGCAGTACTTC. Its protein is CASSFVRDEQYF.

The sample holds one count of this clone. The chain joins TRBV15 to TRBJ2-6, with a possible D match to TRBD1 (6 bases). The CDR3 covers 17 residues. Trimming removed 5 bases at V and 0 bases at J, with 14 bases between. The V gene's germline CDR1 is LNHNV and CDR2 YYDKDF (reference sequence). This CDR3 reads CATSEPGHLSGANVLTF. The CDR3 nucleotides are TGTGCCACCAGCGAACCGGGACACCTCTCTGGGGCCAACGTCCTGACTTTC.

V and J are TRBV5-1 and TRBJ2-3, with a weak D call TRBD2 (6 bases). Trimming removed 4 bases at V and 2 bases at J, with 14 bases between. The CDR3 is made up of 15 amino acids. Germline loops: CDR1 SGHRS, CDR2 YFSETQ. CDR3 in amino acids: CASSPSAGITDTQYF. As DNA, the CDR3 is TGCGCCAGCAGCCCAAGTGCGGGAATCACAGATACGCAGTATTTT.

V usage is TRBV5-6 and J usage is TRBJ2-7, with D possibly TRBD2 on 6 matching bases. Germline loops: CDR1 SGHDT, CDR2 YYEEEE. V gave up 6 bases and J gave up 1 base, with 14 bases separating them. The CDR3 consists of 14 residues. The CDR3 loop is CASTWGEQSYEQYF. The CDR3 DNA reads as TGTGCCAGCACCTGGGGGGAGCAATCCTACGAGCAGTACTTC.

This chain uses TRBV19 with TRBJ2-7; 12 positions agree with TRBD1. Germline trimming cut 5 bases from V and 6 bases from J; bases unmatched to any gene: 14. The CDR3 is 17 amino acids. Germline assignment: CDR1 LNHDA and CDR2 SQIVND (reference sequence). For the CDR3, the DNA is TGTGCCAGTAGTTACGCCGGGACAGGGGGCCCAACTAGCGAGCAGTACTTC. This translates into CASSYAGTGGPTSEQYF.

J is TRBJ1-1 and V is TRBV7-2, with no clear D. Trimming removed 6 bases at V and 4 bases at J, with 15 bases between. The germline V gene has CDR1 SGHTA and CDR2 FQGNSA. The CDR3 consists of 14 residues. The CDR3 DNA sequence: TGTGCCAGCAGTTATGGGCTTCTGGGCACTGAAGCTTTCTTT. It is translated as CASSYGLLGTEAFF.

The chain is built from TRBV29-1 and TRBJ2-7, with 8 bases matching TRBD1. Germline CDR1 SQVTM, CDR2 ANQGSEA. V dropped 6 bases and J dropped 5; count of bases not matched to a gene: 12. The CDR3 spans 14 residues. CDR3 loop: CSVKRATGAHEQYF. The CDR3 DNA reads as TGCAGCGTAAAACGAGCGACAGGGGCGCACGAGCAGTACTTC.

The rearrangement joins TRBV28 to TRBJ2-1; 9 nucleotides line up with TRBD1. Germline V gene lookup returns CDR1 MDHEN and CDR2 SYDVKM. The length of the CDR3 is 15 residues. V gave up 7 bases and J gave up 5 bases; unmatched junction bases: 9. CDR3 sequence reads: CASTVVRTGDNEQFF. The CDR3 bases are TGTGCCAGCACAGTAGTTAGGACAGGGGACAATGAGCAGTTCTTC.

The J gene is TRBJ1-2, the V gene TRBV30, with TRBD1 as a possible D gene (6 bases). CDR1 is GTSNPN, CDR2 SVGIG, per germline (reference sequence). The CDR3 is 13 amino acids. The V end lost 6 bases, the J end lost 4 bases, and 15 bases lay between the germline ends. Here the CDR3 DNA reads TGTGCCTGTCCCCGACAGGCCCCCTATGGCTACACCTTC. It is translated as CACPRQAPYGYTF.

This chain connects TRBV5-4 to TRBJ2-7; TRBD2 matches at 13 bases. The CDR3 has 17 amino acids. Germline V lookup: CDR1 SGHNT, CDR2 YYREEE (reference sequence). V lost 3 bases, J lost 7 bases, and 13 bases stayed unmatched. This CDR3 is CASSSVDRLAGGREQYF. In DNA, the CDR3 is TGTGCCAGCAGCTCCGTTGACCGACTAGCGGGAGGACGGGAGCAGTACTTC.

V and J are TRBV10-3 and TRBJ1-5, with D possibly being TRBD1 (5 bases). The CDR3 is 13 amino acids. In germline, CDR1 is ENHRY, CDR2 SYGVKD. V shed 6 bases and J shed 7 bases, with 13 bases lying between them. The CDR3 is CAISPETGQPQHF. Written as DNA, the CDR3 is TGTGCCATCAGCCCTGAAACAGGCCAGCCCCAGCATTTT.

This chain connects TRBV11-2 to TRBJ2-1; 7 bases are a match to TRBD1. Losses at the gene ends were 1 base for V and 4 bases for J; bases not matched to a gene: 7. Looked up from germline, CDR1 is SGHAT and CDR2 is FQNNGV. The CDR3 is made up of 16 amino acids. In nucleotides, the CDR3 is TGTGCCAGCAGCTTAGGGATAGGGGGCTTTTACAATGAGCAGTTCTTC. It yields the protein CASSLGIGGFYNEQFF.

CDR3 in DNA: TGTGCCAGCAGCTTGGGAGTCAGGGAGACCCAGTACTTC. Residues: CASSLGVRETQYF. The chain uses TRBV11-2 and TRBJ2-5; D is possibly TRBD2 (5 bases). CDR1 is SGHAT, CDR2 FQNNGV, per germline. Trimming removed 3 bases at V and 5 bases at J, with 10 bases between. The CDR3 covers 13 residues.

J is TRBJ2-1 and V is TRBV27; possibly TRBD1 for D (6 bases). Germline V gene sequence: CDR1 MNHEY, CDR2 SMNVEV (reference sequence). The CDR3 is made up of 14 amino acids. With 3 bases removed from V and 8 bases from J, the gap between germline ends came to 14 bases. The CDR3 loop reads CASSFGTLADEQFF. CDR3 coding DNA: TGTGCCAGCAGTTTCGGGACACTTGCCGATGAGCAGTTCTTC.

This CDR3 reads CASSFGREYEQYF. CDR3 coding DNA: TGTGCCAGCAGCTTCGGCAGGGAATACGAGCAGTACTTC. V gene TRBV7-2 combines with J gene TRBJ2-7, with D perhaps matching TRBD1 (5 bases). This CDR3 comprises 13 residues. V was trimmed by 3 bases and J by 4 bases, leaving 10 bases between them. Germline assignment: CDR1 SGHTA and CDR2 FQGNSA. The full variable domain, in which reference TRBV7-2 and TRBJ2-7 provide the parts outside the CDR3, is GAGVSQSPSNKVTEKGKDVELRCDPISGHTALYWYRQSLGQGLEFLIYFQGNSAPDKSGLPSDRFSAERTGGSVSTLTIQRTQQEDSAVYLCASSFGREYEQYFGPGTRLTVT.

The chain uses TRBV18 and TRBJ1-1; D is perhaps TRBD1 (5 bases). CDR1 KGHSH and CDR2 LQKENI come from the germline V gene. The CDR3 length is 15 residues. Between the trimmed V and J ends, which lost 3 bases and 3 bases, there was a span of 14 bases. CDR3 sequence reads: CASSPVGTGDTEAFF. The CDR3 DNA is TGTGCCAGCTCACCGGTAGGGACGGGGGACACTGAAGCTTTCTTT.

The chain is built from TRBV5-4 and TRBJ1-3; 9 bases align to TRBD1. The CDR3 covers 18 residues. The junction had 12 bases not matched to a gene; V was cut back by 3 bases and J by 2 bases. CDR1 is SGHNT and CDR2 is YYREEE in the germline V gene (reference sequence). The CDR3 sequence: CASSSRYPTGGAGNTIYF. The CDR3 DNA is TGTGCCAGCAGCTCCCGTTACCCGACAGGGGGGGCTGGAAACACCATATATTTT.

The chain carries TRBV19 and TRBJ2-7; weak D call: TRBD2 (6 bases). V gave up 2 bases and J gave up 6 bases, with 8 bases separating them. The CDR3 spans 12 residues. Germline CDR1 is LNHDA and CDR2 is SQIVND (reference sequence). Written as DNA, the CDR3 is TGTGCCAGTAGTATAATGGGAGGCGAGCAGTACTTC. Its translation: CASSIMGGEQYF. The variable domain in full, completed from reference TRBV19 and TRBJ2-7, reads DGGITQSPKYLFRKEGQNVTLSCEQNLNHDAMYWYRQDPGQGLRLIYYSQIVNDFQKGDIAEGYSVSREKKESFPLTVTSAQKNPTAFYLCASSIMGGEQYFGPGTRLTVT.

The chain joins TRBV9 to TRBJ2-3; TRBD2 is a possible D gene (7 bases). Germline lookup yields CDR1 SGDLS and CDR2 YYNGEE. V was clipped by 3 bases and J by 1 base, with 12 bases between them. The length of the CDR3 is 15 residues. The CDR3: CASSAEGGGTDTQYF. CDR3 nucleotides: TGTGCCAGCAGCGCTGAGGGGGGGGGCACAGATACGCAGTATTTT.

The chain has TRBV7-2 and TRBJ1-5; D is unclear. The CDR3 runs 13 residues. Germline assignment: CDR1 SGHTA and CDR2 FQGNSA. V shed 5 bases and J shed 2 bases, with 7 bases lying between them. The CDR3 region has the DNA TGTGCCAGCAGCCAGCAGGGCAATCAGCCCCAGCATTTT. Translated: CASSQQGNQPQHF.

A few counts support this clone. The chain combines TRBV7-9 with TRBJ2-2; 13 nucleotides match TRBD2. CDR1 is SEHNR and CDR2 is FQNEAQ in the germline V gene (reference sequence). With V trimmed by 2 bases and J by 0 bases, 6 bases remained unmatched. The CDR3 length is 19 residues. The CDR3 here is CASSLRLAGGPTNTGELFF. DNA of the CDR3: TGTGCCAGCAGCTTAAGACTAGCGGGAGGACCTACGAACACCGGGGAGCTGTTTTTT.

The chain is built from TRBV7-9 and TRBJ2-7; 7 bases fit TRBD1. Germline CDR1 reads SEHNR; CDR2 reads FQNEAQ (reference sequence). The length of the CDR3 is 14 residues. V trimming: 6 bases; J trimming: 1 base; junction bases outside the gene matches: 6. As DNA, the CDR3 is TGTGCCAGCAGGAGGGACAGCATGTCCTACGAGCAGTACTTC. It yields the protein CASRRDSMSYEQYF.

The rearrangement joins TRBV9 to TRBJ1-2, with 10 bases matching TRBD1. The CDR3 length is 16 residues. Germline-derived CDR1 and CDR2 are SGDLS and YYNGEE. Losses at the gene ends were 6 bases for V and 0 bases for J; bases not matched to a gene: 8. CDR3 region: CASTRTGGTANYGYTF. The DNA for the CDR3 is TGTGCCAGCACCAGGACAGGGGGAACGGCTAACTATGGCTACACCTTC.

This clone has only one observation. This chain links TRBV6-6 with TRBJ2-7; TRBD2 matches at 9 bases. Germline V lookup: CDR1 MNHNY, CDR2 SVGAGI (reference sequence). The CDR3 covers 14 residues. V dropped 2 bases and J dropped 7; count of bases not matched to a gene: 6. This CDR3 reads CASSYSGRPREQYF. The CDR3 DNA reads TGTGCCAGCAGTTACAGCGGGAGGCCTAGGGAGCAGTACTTC.

The rearrangement uses TRBV18 and TRBJ1-5; D unclear. V gave up 4 bases and J gave up 1 base, with 11 bases separating them. This CDR3 contains 15 residues. Per germline, CDR1 KGHSH and CDR2 LQKENI. CDR3 DNA: TGTGCCAGCTCACTCTATGAAAGAAGCAATCAGCCCCAGCATTTT. This encodes CASSLYERSNQPQHF.

The chain employs TRBV6-1 and TRBJ1-2; unclear D gene. Per the germline V gene, CDR1 is MNHNS and CDR2 is SASEGT. V was shortened by 2 bases and J by 0 bases, with 10 bases between the two germline ends. The CDR3 has 15 residues. CDR3 sequence: CASSEWADANYGYTF. CDR3 DNA sequence: TGTGCCAGCAGTGAATGGGCAGACGCTAACTATGGCTACACCTTC.

CDR3 loop: CASSQDYQETQYF. DNA of the CDR3: TGTGCCAGCAGTCAGGACTACCAAGAGACCCAGTACTTC. This chain uses TRBV7-7 with TRBJ2-5; maybe TRBD2 (5 bases). Trimming took 6 bases from V and 0 from J, leaving 8 bases between them. CDR3 size: 13 residues. From germline, CDR1 is SSHAT and CDR2 FNYEAQ (reference sequence).

The rearrangement uses TRBV30 and TRBJ1-5; D call uncertain. V shed 2 bases and J shed 3 bases, with 11 bases lying between them. Germline V gene lookup returns CDR1 GTSNPN and CDR2 SVGIG (reference sequence). The CDR3 contains 14 residues. The CDR3 spells CAWSKAGNNQPQHF. Written as DNA, the CDR3 is TGTGCCTGGAGTAAGGCGGGAAACAATCAGCCCCAGCATTTT.

DNA of the CDR3: TGTGCCTGGAGGCGAAGAAGGGGAAACACTGAAGCTTTCTTT. It is translated as CAWRRRRGNTEAFF. The chain employs TRBV30 and TRBJ1-1, with D possibly matching TRBD1 (5 bases). Germline loops: CDR1 GTSNPN, CDR2 SVGIG (reference sequence). Trimming took off 3 bases at V and 2 bases at J, with 13 bases between the two ends. The CDR3 has 14 amino acids.

V gene TRBV20-1 combines with J gene TRBJ1-3; D not certain. Per the germline V gene, CDR1 is DFQATT and CDR2 is SNEGSKA (reference sequence). The CDR3 length is 11 residues. V shed 8 bases and J shed 0 bases, with 5 bases lying between them. The CDR3 nucleotides are TGCAGTTCCTCCTCTGGAAACACCATATATTTT. Its translation is CSSSSGNTIYF.

The rearrangement links TRBV4-3 to TRBJ2-4, with D perhaps TRBD1 (6 bases). Trimming pared 1 base from V and 6 bases from J, leaving 13 bases between. CDR1 is LGHNA and CDR2 is YSLEER in the germline V gene. There are 15 residues in the CDR3. DNA of the CDR3: TGCGCCAGCAGCCAAGTAACAGGGTCTGGAAACATTCAGTACTTC. Amino acids: CASSQVTGSGNIQYF.